This entry lists 27 T cell receptor beta chains sequenced from one sample in a study of spatial heterogeneity in lung cancer. The sample's time point: sample taken at primary tumor resection. MiXCR was run by TCRdb on the 5' RACE reads, yielding one entry per CDR3 protein. The sample holds roughly 80,000 distinct CDR3 sequences, 8% seen once. Sequencing used PBMCs, obtained at surgery. The receptors derive from a male donor with early-stage non-small cell lung cancer.

This clonotype was recorded at least ten times. V is TRBV7-6 and J is TRBJ1-4; 7 bases are shared with TRBD1. The V and J ends lost 5 bases and 10 bases, in that order; junction bases with no gene match: 4. This CDR3 region has 12 residues. In germline, CDR1 is SGHVS, CDR2 FNYEAQ. The CDR3 loop reads CASSANRGKLFF. CDR3 in DNA: TGTGCCAGCAGCGCAAACAGGGGAAAACTGTTTTTT.

Many counts were recorded for this clonotype. The chain employs TRBV27 and TRBJ1-1, with a possible D match to TRBD1 (5 bases). Deletions cut 2 bases from V and 4 bases from J, with 11 bases between. The CDR3 is 14 residues long. Germline loops: CDR1 MNHEY, CDR2 SMNVEV (reference sequence). CDR3 protein: CASSLLRAGTEAFF. As DNA, the CDR3 is TGTGCCAGCAGTTTACTCAGGGCTGGCACTGAAGCTTTCTTT.

The sample holds many counts of this clonotype. The V gene is TRBV10-2, the J gene TRBJ2-1, with 12 positions matching TRBD1. With 7 bases clipped from V and 7 bases from J, the junction kept 8 bases outside the gene matches. This CDR3 is built from 15 residues. Germline CDR1 and CDR2: WSHSY and SAAADI. This chain's CDR3 is CASNEGQGASNEQFF. In DNA, the CDR3 is TGCGCCAGCAACGAGGGACAGGGGGCATCAAATGAGCAGTTCTTC.

This clonotype turned up a few times. The chain is built from TRBV5-1 and TRBJ2-6, with 7 bases aligning to TRBD1. Germline lookup yields CDR1 SGHRS and CDR2 YFSETQ. Trimming removed 9 bases from V and 2 bases from J; junction bases left unmatched: 8. There are 15 residues in the CDR3. CDR3 residues: CATATGAPGANVLTF. DNA of the CDR3: TGCGCCACTGCAACAGGGGCCCCTGGGGCCAACGTCCTGACTTTC.

This clonotype has a count of ten or more. The chain recombines TRBV11-2 with TRBJ2-3, with D possibly TRBD2 on 7 matching bases. The ends were cut back, 5 bases at V and 6 bases at J, with 18 bases in the middle. From germline, CDR1 is SGHAT and CDR2 FQNNGV. CDR3 length: 15 amino acids. CDR3 amino acids: CASSPRRGGPDTQYF. The CDR3 DNA follows: TGTGCCAGCAGCCCAAGGAGGGGGGGCCCCGATACGCAGTATTTT.

This clonotype was counted only a few times. This rearrangement joins TRBV12-3 or TRBV12-4 to TRBJ1-2; D uncertain. This CDR3 spans 13 amino acids. V dropped 6 bases and J dropped 7 bases, with 15 bases sitting between them. CDR3 residues: CASRLSQRVGYTF. CDR3 DNA: TGTGCCAGCAGACTTAGTCAGCGAGTTGGCTACACCTTC.

This clonotype was seen repeatedly, ten times or more. The chain is built from TRBV6-5 and TRBJ2-7; D unresolved. This CDR3 has 13 amino acids. The germline V gene encodes CDR1 MNHEY and CDR2 SVGAGI. Trimming took 6 bases from V and 0 from J, leaving 9 bases between them. CDR3 sequence (DNA): TGTGCCAGCAGCAAAACAGCCTCCTACGAGCAGTACTTC. Its translation: CASSKTASYEQYF.

In this sample, this clonotype turned up a few times. The chain couples TRBV20-1 to TRBJ1-1; D is uncertain. This CDR3 is 13 amino acids long. The V end lost 3 bases, the J end lost 4 bases, and 12 bases lay between the germline ends. Per germline, CDR1 DFQATT and CDR2 SNEGSKA (reference sequence). The CDR3 sequence is CSASEGGSTEAFF. The CDR3 nucleotides are TGCAGTGCTAGCGAGGGAGGTTCCACTGAAGCTTTCTTT.

Many counts were recorded for this clonotype. The J gene is TRBJ2-1, the V gene TRBV4-2; 12 bases line up with TRBD2. V lost 0 bases, J lost 9 bases, and 6 bases stayed unmatched. The CDR3 consists of 16 residues. Germline V gives CDR1 LGHNA, CDR2 YNFKEQ. This CDR3 is CASSQDLAGGLSEQFF. DNA of the CDR3: TGTGCCAGCAGCCAAGATCTAGCGGGAGGGTTGAGTGAGCAGTTCTTC.

This clonotype was counted a few times. This chain connects TRBV3-1 to TRBJ1-1; tentative D call: TRBD1 (5 bases). CDR1 and CDR2 from the germline V gene are LGHDT and YNNKEL (reference sequence). Trimming removed 4 bases at V and 3 bases at J, with 21 bases between. This CDR3 is built from 17 residues. The CDR3 loop reads CASSRTFGVIRDTEAFF. CDR3 DNA: TGTGCCAGCAGCCGGACATTCGGGGTAATACGAGACACTGAAGCTTTCTTT.

This clonotype showed up just a few times. The gene calls are TRBV5-6 and TRBJ2-3; D unresolved. Per germline, CDR1 SGHDT and CDR2 YYEEEE. The V gene lost 3 bases and the J gene lost 2 bases, with 16 bases spanning the gap. The CDR3 length is 16 residues. The CDR3 region has the DNA TGTGCCAGCAGCTGGAAGACACCTTCCTTCACAGATACGCAGTATTTT. Translating gives CASSWKTPSFTDTQYF. The full variable domain, its missing parts supplied by reference TRBV5-6 and TRBJ2-3, is DAGVTQSPTHLIKTRGQQVTLRCSPKSGHDTVSWYQQALGQGPQFIFQYYEEEERQRGNFPDRFSGHQFPNYSSELNVNALLLGDSALYLCASSWKTPSFTDTQYFGPGTRLTVL.

This clonotype has only a few counts. The CDR3 region has the DNA TGTGCCAGCAGTTTAGACGGGGAAGCCGGGGAGCTGTTTTTT. Amino acids: CASSLDGEAGELFF. J is TRBJ2-2 and V is TRBV27; D might be TRBD2 (5 bases). This CDR3 has 14 residues. Trimming removed 2 bases at V and 6 bases at J, with 10 bases between. Germline assignment: CDR1 MNHEY and CDR2 SMNVEV (reference sequence).

The CDR3 protein is CASSDDKVRGTQYF. The CDR3 coding sequence is TGTGCCAGCAGCGACGACAAGGTCCGAGGGACCCAGTACTTC. V and J are TRBV7-2 and TRBJ2-5; D is uncertain. Deletions cut 5 bases from V and 7 bases from J, with 17 bases between. This CDR3 is 14 amino acids long. Looked up from germline, CDR1 is SGHTA and CDR2 is FQGNSA.

This clonotype was observed many times. The V and J genes are TRBV20-1 and TRBJ1-4; the D gene is possibly TRBD1 (6 bases). Deletions cut 4 bases from V and 7 bases from J, with 19 bases between. Germline V gives CDR1 DFQATT, CDR2 SNEGSKA (reference sequence). The CDR3 loop spans 15 amino acids. The CDR3 DNA is TGCAGTGCTATCTTCGGCCGGGACACCAGTGAAAAACTGTTTTTT. It yields the protein CSAIFGRDTSEKLFF.

At least ten counts were recorded for this clonotype. The chain employs TRBV29-1 and TRBJ2-7, with 8 bases aligning to TRBD1. This CDR3 is built from 16 residues. Losses at the gene ends were 0 bases for V and 5 bases for J; bases not matched to a gene: 12. CDR1 and CDR2 from the germline V gene are SQVTM and ANQGSEA. The CDR3 DNA reads TGCAGCGTTGAAGATGGGATGGGGACAGGACTGAACGAGCAGTACTTC. It encodes CSVEDGMGTGLNEQYF.

The CDR3 coding sequence is TGTGCCAGTAGTCCGGACAGCTATGGCTACACCTTC. Its translation: CASSPDSYGYTF. The gene calls are TRBV19 and TRBJ1-2; the D gene is possibly TRBD1 (6 bases). Germline V gene sequence: CDR1 LNHDA, CDR2 SQIVND (reference sequence). V shed 5 bases and J shed 4 bases, with 8 bases lying between them. CDR3 length: 12 amino acids.

This clonotype was recorded at least ten times. The junction departs from the called germline gene at one end, perhaps through a read error. The J gene is TRBJ2-3, the V gene TRBV7-2; no reliable D call. The CDR3 totals 9 residues. Germline assignment: CDR1 SGHTA and CDR2 FQGNSA. The CDR3 DNA reads as TGTGCCAGCAGCCCATCGAATTTTTTT. Its protein product is CASSPSNFF.

This clonotype appeared many times. The rearrangement uses TRBV7-9 and TRBJ2-1; D unclear. V lost 5 bases and J lost 10, with 18 bases in between. This CDR3 contains 14 residues. Germline lookup yields CDR1 SEHNR and CDR2 FQNEAQ (reference sequence). In DNA, the CDR3 is TGTGCCAGCAGCCCAACGCTAGAAGCTGACGAGCAGTTCTTC. Protein sequence: CASSPTLEADEQFF.

This clonotype was found many times. The rearrangement joins TRBV4-3 to TRBJ2-1, with D hard to call. CDR1 LGHNA and CDR2 YSLEER come from the germline V gene. V was clipped by 0 bases and J by 0 bases, with 12 bases between them. The CDR3 is 17 residues long. CDR3 sequence: CASSQDLPGSSYNEQFF. The CDR3 DNA reads TGCGCCAGCAGCCAAGACCTCCCGGGCAGCTCCTACAATGAGCAGTTCTTC.

The chain uses TRBV11-2 and TRBJ1-1, with D maybe TRBD1 (5 bases). The germline V gene encodes CDR1 SGHAT and CDR2 FQNNGV. V lost 5 bases, J lost 4 bases, and 17 bases lay in between. The CDR3 runs to 15 residues. The CDR3 is CASSPTDAGGTEAFF. DNA for the CDR3: TGTGCCAGCAGCCCAACGGACGCGGGGGGCACTGAAGCTTTCTTT.

This sequence joins TRBV14 and TRBJ1-2; D is unresolved. V lost 4 bases, J lost 4 bases, and 16 bases lay in between. Germline V gene lookup returns CDR1 SGHDN and CDR2 FVKESK. The CDR3 has 15 amino acids. CDR3 sequence reads: CASSPAGIRGYGYTF. The CDR3 DNA sequence: TGTGCCAGCAGCCCCGCCGGCATTCGAGGCTATGGCTACACCTTC.

This clonotype appeared a few times. This chain uses TRBV7-2 with TRBJ2-4, with TRBD2 matching over 7 bases. The germline CDR1 and CDR2 sequences are SGHTA and FQGNSA. V shed 3 bases, J shed 5 bases, and the junction held 10 bases outside the gene matches. The CDR3 loop spans 16 amino acids. CDR3 protein: CASSLGGGGGQNIQYF. Written as DNA, the CDR3 is TGTGCCAGCAGCTTGGGAGGCGGGGGAGGACAAAACATTCAGTACTTC.

At least ten counts were recorded for this clonotype. The chain links TRBV5-1 to TRBJ2-1; the D gene is possibly TRBD1 (5 bases). Trimming removed 3 bases at V and 0 bases at J, with 10 bases between. CDR3 length: 15 amino acids. The germline gives CDR1 SGHRS, CDR2 YFSETQ. The CDR3 reads CASSYGQSSYNEQFF. The CDR3 bases are TGCGCCAGCAGCTATGGACAAAGCTCCTACAATGAGCAGTTCTTC.

The gene calls are TRBV11-1 and TRBJ2-2; D is uncertain. V lost 5 bases to trimming and J lost 4 bases, with 14 bases between them. The CDR3 runs to 15 residues. Germline V gene lookup returns CDR1 SGHAT and CDR2 FQDESV (reference sequence). The DNA for the CDR3 is TGTGCCAGCAGCCCCGGTACTTCGGGCACCGGGGAGCTGTTTTTT. This encodes CASSPGTSGTGELFF. The variable domain in full, completed from reference TRBV11-1 and TRBJ2-2, reads EAEVAQSPRYKITEKSQAVAFWCDPISGHATLYWYRQILGQGPELLVQFQDESVVDDSQLPKDRFSAERLKGVDSTLKIQPAELGDSAMYLCASSPGTSGTGELFFGEGSRLTVL.

V and J are TRBV3-1 and TRBJ2-1, with TRBD1 matching 8 bases. With V trimmed by 4 bases and J by 5 bases, 7 bases remained unmatched. The CDR3 consists of 15 residues. The germline gives CDR1 LGHDT, CDR2 YNNKEL (reference sequence). The CDR3 region has the DNA TGTGCCAGCAGCCTAGGACAGGGCGAGGACAATGAGCAGTTCTTC. It translates to CASSLGQGEDNEQFF.

The rearrangement joins TRBV3-1 to TRBJ2-1; D may match TRBD1 or TRBD2 (5 bases each). This CDR3 is built from 14 residues. Germline values: CDR1 LGHDT, CDR2 YNNKEL (reference sequence). The V and J ends lost 0 bases and 13 bases respectively, with 16 bases between them. This CDR3 reads CASSQDKGWDGQFF. For the CDR3, the DNA is TGTGCCAGCAGCCAAGATAAAGGGTGGGACGGCCAGTTCTTC.

In this sample, this clonotype turned up many times. J is TRBJ2-1 and V is TRBV7-9; D may be TRBD1 (6 bases). Looked up from germline, CDR1 is SEHNR and CDR2 is FQNEAQ (reference sequence). CDR3 length: 15 amino acids. V was pared by 5 bases and J by 0 bases, with 11 bases between. CDR3 amino acids: CASSKTGSSYNEQFF. The CDR3 DNA reads as TGTGCCAGCAGCAAAACAGGGAGCTCCTACAATGAGCAGTTCTTC.